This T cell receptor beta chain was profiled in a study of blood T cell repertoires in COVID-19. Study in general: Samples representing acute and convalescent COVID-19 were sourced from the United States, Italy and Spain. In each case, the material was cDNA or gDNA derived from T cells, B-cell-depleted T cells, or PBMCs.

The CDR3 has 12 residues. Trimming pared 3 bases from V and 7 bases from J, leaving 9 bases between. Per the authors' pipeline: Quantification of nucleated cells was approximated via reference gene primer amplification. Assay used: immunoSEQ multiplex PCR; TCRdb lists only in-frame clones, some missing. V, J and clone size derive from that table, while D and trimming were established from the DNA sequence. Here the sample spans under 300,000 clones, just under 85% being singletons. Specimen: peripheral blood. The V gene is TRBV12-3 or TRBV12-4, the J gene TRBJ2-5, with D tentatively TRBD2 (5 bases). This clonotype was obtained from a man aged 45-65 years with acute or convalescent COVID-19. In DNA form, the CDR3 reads TGTGCCAGCAGTTTCGGGGAAGGGACCCAGTACTTC. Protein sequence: CASSFGEGTQYF.